The source of this T cell receptor (beta chain) is a study of T cell repertoires in cytomegalovirus infection. On the study more broadly: CMV infection and matching HLA type were both indicated by public TCR beta signatures. Overall study results and limits: Totalled public TCR beta family frequency picked out people who carried CMV plus the relevant HLA. Ex vivo, HLA-C-restricted CMV-specific TCR beta clonotypes prevailed over the rest of the response.

This clonotype was counted at least ten times. Its antigen is unknown. TCRdb independently ran MiXCR on the reads; one entry per CDR3 protein. The sample consists of about 250,000 distinct CDR3 sequences, under 8.5% of them appearing once. Germline loops: CDR1 DFQATT, CDR2 SNEGSKA (reference sequence). V was cut by 4 bases and J by 0 bases, with 7 bases left in between. This CDR3 has 13 amino acids. The clonotype was recovered from a human donor in good health (CMV status not recorded). Some clones in this sample may be carry-over from other donors' samples. Sequences were obtained from PBMCs. The rearrangement joins TRBV20-1 to TRBJ1-3; D uncertain. The CDR3 loop is CSAMDRSGNTIYF. The CDR3 DNA sequence: TGCAGTGCTATGGACCGCTCTGGAAACACCATATATTTT.